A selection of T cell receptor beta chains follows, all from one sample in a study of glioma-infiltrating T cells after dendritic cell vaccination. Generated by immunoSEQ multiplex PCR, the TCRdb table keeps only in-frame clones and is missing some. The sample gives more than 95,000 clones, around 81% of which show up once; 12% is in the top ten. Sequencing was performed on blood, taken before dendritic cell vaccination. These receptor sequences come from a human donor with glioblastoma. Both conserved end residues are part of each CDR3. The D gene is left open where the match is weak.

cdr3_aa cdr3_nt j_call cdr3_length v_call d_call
CASSLRGLVYNEQFF TGTGCCAGCAGCCTCAGGGGTTTGGTCTACAATGAGCAGTTCTTC TRBJ2-1 15 TRBV5-6 NA
CASSEDRGGRALHF TGTGCCAGCAGTGAGGACAGGGGAGGGAGAGCCCTCCACTTT TRBJ1-6 14 TRBV2 TRBD1
CAWSLRRTGSYEQYF TGTGCCTGGAGTCTCCGAAGGACGGGAAGCTACGAGCAGTACTTC TRBJ2-7 15 TRBV30 NA
CASSSDRVMSRGYTF TGTGCCAGCAGTAGCGACAGGGTAATGTCGAGGGGCTACACCTTC TRBJ1-2 15 TRBV6-6 TRBD1
CAISDSSIRYNEQFF TGTGCCATCAGTGACTCGAGCATCCGTTACAATGAGCAGTTCTTC TRBJ2-1 15 TRBV10-3 NA
CASMRTGGASYEQYF TGTGCCAGCATGAGGACAGGGGGCGCGTCCTACGAGCAGTACTTC TRBJ2-7 15 TRBV28 TRBD1
CASRTQGAPTDTQYF TGTGCCAGCAGAACCCAGGGGGCGCCCACAGATACGCAGTATTTT TRBJ2-3 15 TRBV6-5 TRBD1
CASSSRDRGYNEQFF TGTGCCAGCAGCTCCCGGGACAGGGGATACAATGAGCAGTTCTTC TRBJ2-1 15 TRBV7-2 TRBD1
CASSKRAGDYEQYF TGTGCCAGTAGTAAGCGGGCGGGCGACTACGAGCAGTACTTC TRBJ2-7 14 TRBV19 NA
CASSLSRVSIYEQYF TGCGCCAGCAGCTTATCGAGGGTTTCGATCTACGAGCAGTACTTC TRBJ2-7 15 TRBV5-1 NA
CASDRRVNIDTQYF TGTGCCAGCGACCGACGGGTAAATATAGATACGCAGTATTTT TRBJ2-3 14 TRBV7-2 NA
CVSSRAYNEKLFF TGTGTCAGCAGCCGGGCATATAATGAAAAACTGTTTTTT TRBJ1-4 13 TRBV14 NA
CASSSSHPGTGNTIYF TGTGCCAGCAGCTCCTCACACCCGGGAACTGGAAACACCATATATTTT TRBJ1-3 16 TRBV11-2 NA